These T cell receptor beta chains were read from a single sample in a study of blood T cell repertoires in COVID-19. Assay: immunoSEQ multiplex PCR; the TCRdb copy retains only in-frame clones and omits some. The data show some 200,000 clones, more than 75% seen once. The sample consisted of peripheral blood. These receptors were taken from a man aged 50 to 59 with acute or convalescent COVID-19. CDR3s include the opening cysteine and the closing phenylalanine or tryptophan. The order of the fields is J gene, D gene, V gene, clone size, CDR3 protein, CDR3 DNA. D genes are given only for firm matches. Not all rows give a size; the values are once, few, many and, for expanded clones, a class.

>TRBJ2-1|TRBD1|TRBV11-2|few
CASSLVRGLGYNEQFF
TGTGCCAGCAGCTTAGTAAGGGGGCTGGGTTACAATGAGCAGTTCTTC
>TRBJ2-7|TRBD1|TRBV30|NA
CAWRGTGHYEQYF
TGTGCCTGGAGGGGGACAGGGCACTACGAGCAGTACTTC
>TRBJ1-4|NA|TRBV5-1|NA
CASSREGTNEKLFF
TGCGCCAGCAGCCGGGAGGGGACTAATGAAAAACTGTTTTTT
>TRBJ2-7|TRBD1|TRBV12-5|NA
CASGLGQGAHEQYF
TGTGCTAGTGGTTTAGGGCAGGGGGCCCACGAGCAGTACTTC
>TRBJ1-2|TRBD1|TRBV5-4|NA
CASSARDRGFFGYTF
TGTGCCAGCAGCGCACGGGACAGGGGGTTTTTTGGCTACACCTTC
>TRBJ1-3|NA|TRBV30|once
CAWSVLAGTSGTIYF
TGTGCCTGGAGTGTCCTTGCAGGTACATCAGGCACCATATATTTT
>TRBJ1-3|NA|TRBV7-9|NA
CASSHRAGIYGNTIYF
TGTGCCAGCAGCCACCGCGCAGGGATTTATGGAAACACCATATATTTT
>TRBJ2-3|TRBD2|TRBV5-1|NA
CASSLSGGSTDTQYF
TGCGCCAGCAGCCTAAGCGGGGGCAGCACAGATACGCAGTATTTT
>TRBJ2-2|TRBD1|TRBV18|NA
CASSLQGAGTGELFF
TGTGCCAGCTCACTACAGGGGGCAGGCACCGGGGAGCTGTTTTTT
>TRBJ1-2|NA|TRBV6-5|NA
CASSYSATRGNYGYTF
TGTGCCAGCAGTTACTCCGCAACAAGGGGGAACTATGGCTACACCTTC
>TRBJ2-2|TRBD1|TRBV19|NA
CASSSGQGAGELFF
TGTGCCAGTAGCTCGGGACAGGGGGCCGGGGAGCTGTTTTTT
>TRBJ1-1|TRBD1|TRBV7-9|NA
CASSSPTGGTEAFF
TGTGCCAGCAGCAGCCCGACAGGGGGGACTGAAGCTTTCTTT
>TRBJ1-6|NA|TRBV7-3|NA
CASSAPGGALHF
TGTGCCAGCAGCGCCCCGGGAGGGGCCCTCCACTTT
>TRBJ2-1|NA|TRBV5-1|once
CASSLGGGSYNEQFF
TGCGCCAGCAGCCTGGGAGGCGGCTCCTACAATGAGCAGTTCTTC
>TRBJ1-1|NA|TRBV5-1|NA
CASRGAGGGNTEAFF
TGCGCCAGCCGAGGGGCGGGCGGGGGAAACACTGAAGCTTTCTTT
>TRBJ1-5|NA|TRBV7-9|NA
CASSWGGDQPQHF
TGTGCCAGCAGCTGGGGGGGTGATCAGCCCCAGCATTTT
>TRBJ2-2|TRBD2|TRBV10-1|NA
CASSAGLAGGLTGELFF
TGCGCCAGCAGTGCCGGACTAGCGGGGGGTTTGACCGGGGAGCTGTTTTTT
>TRBJ1-1|TRBD1|TRBV6-2/TRBV6-3|NA
CASSYGTGSQDTEAFF
TGTGCCAGCAGTTACGGGACAGGCTCTCAGGACACTGAAGCTTTCTTT
>TRBJ1-6|NA|TRBV27|NA
CASSPRWGGNSSPLHF
TGTGCCAGCAGTCCAAGATGGGGGGGCAATAGTTCACCCCTCCACTTT
>TRBJ1-1|NA|TRBV18|NA
CASSPQANTEAFF
TGTGCCAGCTCACCGCAAGCGAACACTGAAGCTTTCTTT
>TRBJ2-1|TRBD1|TRBV5-1|NA
CASSKTGGAFDEQFF
TGCGCCAGCAGCAAGACAGGGGGCGCATTCGATGAGCAGTTCTTC
>TRBJ2-3|NA|TRBV5-1|NA
CASALTGARTDTQYF
TGCGCCAGCGCACTAACTGGGGCACGCACAGATACGCAGTATTTT
>TRBJ1-5|NA|TRBV11-2|NA
CASSRSGGNQPQHF
TGTGCCAGCAGCCGGAGCGGGGGCAATCAGCCCCAGCATTTT
>TRBJ2-2|NA|TRBV2|NA
CASSAPVNTGELFF
TGTGCCAGCAGTGCCCCGGTGAACACCGGGGAGCTGTTTTTT
>TRBJ2-5|NA|TRBV2|NA
CASSEQGTSGETQYF
TGTGCCAGCAGTGAACAGGGTACCTCTGGAGAGACCCAGTACTTC
>TRBJ2-7|TRBD1|TRBV5-5|NA
CASSSPGTGGREQYF
TGTGCCAGCAGCTCCCCCGGGACAGGGGGCCGGGAGCAGTACTTC
>TRBJ1-6|TRBD1|TRBV9|NA
CASSPGQGVSYNSPLHF
TGTGCCAGCAGCCCGGGACAGGGGGTCTCCTATAATTCACCCCTCCACTTT
>TRBJ2-7|TRBD2|TRBV14|NA
CASSQDPGRAYEQYF
TGTGCCAGCAGCCAAGACCCGGGGAGGGCGTACGAGCAGTACTTC
>TRBJ1-3|TRBD1|TRBV5-1|NA
CASSLARQGEGNTIYF
TGCGCCAGCAGCTTGGCCAGACAGGGTGAGGGAAACACCATATATTTT
>TRBJ1-6|TRBD1|TRBV9|NA
CASSVRDRNNSPLHF
TGTGCCAGCAGCGTACGGGACAGGAATAATTCACCCCTCCACTTT
>TRBJ1-5|NA|TRBV5-5|NA
CASSPPGNQPQHF
TGTGCCAGCAGCCCCCCGGGAAATCAGCCCCAGCATTTT
>TRBJ1-1|NA|TRBV14|NA
CASSQQGMSTEAFF
TGTGCCAGCAGCCAACAGGGTATGAGCACTGAAGCTTTCTTT
>TRBJ1-1|NA|TRBV2|NA
CASNLDRLLEVEAFF
TGTGCCAGCAACCTGGACAGACTCCTAGAAGTTGAAGCTTTCTTT
>TRBJ1-1|NA|TRBV4-1|few
CASSQVGRHTEAFF
TGCGCCAGCAGCCAAGTGGGGCGTCACACTGAAGCTTTCTTT
>TRBJ2-1|TRBD1|TRBV10-1|NA
CATPFRDSPSNEQFF
TGCGCCACCCCCTTCCGGGACAGTCCCTCCAATGAGCAGTTCTTC
>TRBJ2-1|NA|TRBV7-6|NA
CASSPRGGWGEQFF
TGTGCCAGCAGCCCCCGTGGGGGGTGGGGTGAGCAGTTCTTC
>TRBJ1-4|NA|TRBV27|NA
CASSFEQGIGKLFF
TGTGCCAGCAGTTTCGAACAGGGAATTGGAAAACTGTTTTTT
>TRBJ1-2|NA|TRBV6-5|NA
CASGLGGGYTF
TGTGCCAGCGGCCTGGGGGGTGGCTACACCTTC
>TRBJ1-2|NA|TRBV7-9|few
CASSPVGSSGYTF
TGTGCCAGCAGCCCAGTCGGGTCAAGTGGCTACACCTTC
>TRBJ1-2|NA|TRBV6-6|NA
CASSPQYGYTF
TGTGCCAGCAGTCCACAGTATGGCTACACCTTC
>TRBJ1-6|NA|TRBV27|NA
CASSFQDGISPLHF
TGTGCCAGCAGTTTCCAGGACGGGATATCACCCCTCCACTTT
>TRBJ1-5|TRBD1|TRBV10-3|NA
CAISESRTGVNQPQHF
TGTGCCATCAGTGAGTCAAGGACAGGGGTCAATCAGCCCCAGCATTTT